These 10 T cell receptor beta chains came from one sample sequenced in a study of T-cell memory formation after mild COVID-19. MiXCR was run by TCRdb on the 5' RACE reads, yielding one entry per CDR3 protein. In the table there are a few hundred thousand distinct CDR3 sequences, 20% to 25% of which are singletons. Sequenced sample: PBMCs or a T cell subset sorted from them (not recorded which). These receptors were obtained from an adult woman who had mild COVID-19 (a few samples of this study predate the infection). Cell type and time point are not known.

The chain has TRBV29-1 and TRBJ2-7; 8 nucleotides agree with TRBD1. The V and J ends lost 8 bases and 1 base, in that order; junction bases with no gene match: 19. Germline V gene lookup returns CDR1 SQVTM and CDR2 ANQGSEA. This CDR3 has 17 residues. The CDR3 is CSPSSPGAGTGSYEQYF. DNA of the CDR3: TGCAGCCCCTCTTCGCCGGGGGCGGGGACAGGATCCTACGAGCAGTACTTC.

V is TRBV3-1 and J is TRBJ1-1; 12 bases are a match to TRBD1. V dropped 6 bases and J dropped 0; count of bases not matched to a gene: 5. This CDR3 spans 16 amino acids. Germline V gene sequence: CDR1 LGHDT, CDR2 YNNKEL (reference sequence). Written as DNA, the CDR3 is TGTGCCAGCAGTTCCGGGACAGGGGGCTTGAACACTGAAGCTTTCTTT. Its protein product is CASSSGTGGLNTEAFF.

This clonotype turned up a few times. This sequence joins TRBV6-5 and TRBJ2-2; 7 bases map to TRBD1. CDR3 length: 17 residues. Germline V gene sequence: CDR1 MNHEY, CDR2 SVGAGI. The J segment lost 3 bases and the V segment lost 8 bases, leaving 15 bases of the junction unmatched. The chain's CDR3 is CASGVDRVVSDTGELFF. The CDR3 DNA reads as TGTGCCAGCGGCGTAGACAGGGTGGTTTCGGACACCGGGGAGCTGTTTTTT.

Here the CDR3 DNA reads TGTGCCAGCAGCTTGGGAGGGACTGCCCCCGGGGAGCTGTTTTTT. Protein product: CASSLGGTAPGELFF. This chain joins TRBV13 and TRBJ2-2; 7 bases are a match to TRBD2. This CDR3 is 15 amino acids long. Germline values: CDR1 PRHDT, CDR2 FYEKMQ (reference sequence). V lost 3 bases to trimming and J lost 6 bases; unmatched junction nucleotides: 7.

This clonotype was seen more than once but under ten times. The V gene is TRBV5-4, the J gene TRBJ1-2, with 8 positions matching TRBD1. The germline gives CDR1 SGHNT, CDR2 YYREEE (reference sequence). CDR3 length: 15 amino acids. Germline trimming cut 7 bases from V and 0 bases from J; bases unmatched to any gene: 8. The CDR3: CASGLQGQANYGYTF. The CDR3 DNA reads TGTGCCAGCGGATTACAGGGACAGGCTAACTATGGCTACACCTTC.

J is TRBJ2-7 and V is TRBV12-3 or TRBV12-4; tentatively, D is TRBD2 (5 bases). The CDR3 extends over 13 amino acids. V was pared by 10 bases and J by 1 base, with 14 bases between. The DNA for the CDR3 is TGTGCCACCAGCGGTGAGGATTCCTACGAGCAGTACTTC. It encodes CATSGEDSYEQYF.

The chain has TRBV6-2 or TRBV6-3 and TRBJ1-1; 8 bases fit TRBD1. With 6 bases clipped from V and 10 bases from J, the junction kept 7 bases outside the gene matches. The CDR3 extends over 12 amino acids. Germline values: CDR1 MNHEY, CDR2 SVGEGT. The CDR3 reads CASRGTGTGAFF. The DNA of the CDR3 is TGTGCCAGCAGGGGAACCGGGACAGGAGCTTTCTTT.

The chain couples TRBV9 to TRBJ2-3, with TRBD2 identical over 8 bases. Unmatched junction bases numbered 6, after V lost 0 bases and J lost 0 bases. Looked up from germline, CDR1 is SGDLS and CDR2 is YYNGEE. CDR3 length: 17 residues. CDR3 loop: CASSVALLAGSTDTQYF. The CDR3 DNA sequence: TGTGCCAGCAGCGTAGCTTTGCTAGCGGGCAGCACAGATACGCAGTATTTT.

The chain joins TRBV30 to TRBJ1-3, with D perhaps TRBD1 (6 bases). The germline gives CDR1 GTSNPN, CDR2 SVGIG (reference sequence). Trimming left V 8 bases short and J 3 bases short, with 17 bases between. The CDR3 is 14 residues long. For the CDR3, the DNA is TGTGCCCCTCGGGGGGGGCTCGGTGGAAACACCATATATTTT. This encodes CAPRGGLGGNTIYF.

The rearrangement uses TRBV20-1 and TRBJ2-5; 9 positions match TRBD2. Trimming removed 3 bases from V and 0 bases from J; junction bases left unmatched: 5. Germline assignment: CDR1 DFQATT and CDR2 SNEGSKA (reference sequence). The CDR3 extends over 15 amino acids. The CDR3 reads CSARRASGDQETQYF. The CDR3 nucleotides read TGCAGTGCTAGGAGGGCTAGCGGGGACCAAGAGACCCAGTACTTC.